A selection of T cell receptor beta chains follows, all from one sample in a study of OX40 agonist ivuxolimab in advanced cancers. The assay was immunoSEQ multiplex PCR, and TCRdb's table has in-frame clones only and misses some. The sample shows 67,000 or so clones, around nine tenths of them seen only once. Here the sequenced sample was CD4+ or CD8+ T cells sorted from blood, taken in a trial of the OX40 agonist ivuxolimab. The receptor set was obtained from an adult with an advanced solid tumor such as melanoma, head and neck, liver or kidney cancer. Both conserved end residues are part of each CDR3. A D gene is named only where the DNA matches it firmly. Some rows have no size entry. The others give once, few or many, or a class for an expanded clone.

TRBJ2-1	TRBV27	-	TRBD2	CASSSGTSGGPSNEQFF	TGTGCCAGCAGTTCCGGGACTAGCGGGGGGCCAAGCAATGAGCAGTTCTTC
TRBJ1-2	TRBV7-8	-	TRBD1	CASSTRDRGYGYTF	TGTGCCAGCAGCACCAGGGACAGGGGTTATGGCTACACCTTC
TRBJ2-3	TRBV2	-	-	CASRSLGSADTQYF	TGTGCCAGCAGGTCCCTCGGGTCCGCAGATACGCAGTATTTT
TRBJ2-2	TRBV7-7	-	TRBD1	CASSLARDRTGELFF	TGTGCTAGCAGCTTAGCCAGGGACAGAACCGGGGAGCTGTTTTTT
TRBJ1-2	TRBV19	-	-	CASKQGPYGYTF	TGTGCCAGTAAGCAGGGCCCCTATGGCTACACCTTC
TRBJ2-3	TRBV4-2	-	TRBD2	CASSSASGATDTQYF	TGTGCCAGCAGCTCGGCTAGCGGGGCCACAGATACGCAGTATTTT
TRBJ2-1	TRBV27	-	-	CASSLSYETYNEQFF	TGTGCCAGCAGTTTATCGTACGAGACCTACAATGAGCAGTTCTTC
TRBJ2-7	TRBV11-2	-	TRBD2	CASSYSGATSYEQYF	TGTGCCAGCAGTTATAGCGGGGCTACCTCCTACGAGCAGTACTTC
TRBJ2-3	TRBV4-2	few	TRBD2	CASSQERTSGSSRTDTQYF	TGTGCCAGCAGCCAAGAAAGAACTAGCGGGTCCTCTCGCACAGATACGCAGTATTTT
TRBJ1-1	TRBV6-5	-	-	CASSPQRDTEAFF	TGTGCCAGCAGCCCACAAAGGGACACTGAAGCTTTCTTT
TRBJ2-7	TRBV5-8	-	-	CASSPSTGYEQYF	TGTGCCAGCAGCCCGTCGACAGGCTACGAGCAGTACTTC
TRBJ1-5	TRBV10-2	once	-	CATAHGGGNQPQHF	TGCGCCACCGCCCACGGTGGTGGCAATCAGCCCCAGCATTTT
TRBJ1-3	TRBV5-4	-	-	CASSLGGGNTIYF	TGTGCCAGCAGCTTAGGGGGGGGAAACACCATATATTTT
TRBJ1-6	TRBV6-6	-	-	CASSYSGGHNSPLHF	TGTGCCAGCAGTTACTCAGGGGGGCATAATTCACCCCTCCACTTT
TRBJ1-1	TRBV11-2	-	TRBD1	CASSYGQVMNTEAFF	TGTGCCAGCAGCTACGGACAGGTCATGAACACTGAAGCTTTCTTT
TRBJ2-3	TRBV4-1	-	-	CASSPLLTDTQYF	TGCGCCAGCAGCCCCTTGCTCACAGATACGCAGTATTTT
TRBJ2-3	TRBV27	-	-	CASSSPGEISDTQYF	TGTGCCAGCAGTTCGCCGGGGGAAATTTCAGATACGCAGTATTTT
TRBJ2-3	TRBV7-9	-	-	CASRQQAYTDTQYF	TGTGCCAGCAGACAACAGGCTTACACAGATACGCAGTATTTT
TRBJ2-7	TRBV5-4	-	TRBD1	CASSFGQGASYEQYF	TGTGCCAGCAGCTTTGGACAGGGGGCCTCCTACGAGCAGTACTTC
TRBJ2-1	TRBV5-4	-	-	CASSLVGRGAYNEQFF	TGTGCCAGCAGCTTGGTCGGAAGGGGGGCCTACAATGAGCAGTTCTTC
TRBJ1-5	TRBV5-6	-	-	CASSLSGHDNQPQHF	TGTGCCAGCAGCTTGTCGGGACACGACAATCAGCCCCAGCATTTT
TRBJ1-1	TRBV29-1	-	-	CSVARPLNTEAFF	TGCAGCGTTGCCAGACCCTTGAACACTGAAGCTTTCTTT
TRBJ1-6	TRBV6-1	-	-	CASSEKSGPVSSPLHF	TGTGCCAGCAGTGAAAAGTCAGGGCCTGTATCCTCACCCCTCCACTTT
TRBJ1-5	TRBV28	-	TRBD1	CASSLGTGYQPQHF	TGTGCCAGCAGTTTAGGGACAGGGTATCAGCCCCAGCATTTT
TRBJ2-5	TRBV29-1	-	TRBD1	CSVATGGRETQYF	TGCAGCGTTGCAACAGGGGGTAGGGAGACCCAGTACTTC
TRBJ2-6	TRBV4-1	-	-	CASSQPRIGEGGANVLTF	TGCGCCAGCAGCCAACCTCGGATAGGGGAAGGAGGGGCCAACGTCCTGACTTTC
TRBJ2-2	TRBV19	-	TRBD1	CASSIQGGAGTGELFF	TGTGCCAGTAGTATCCAAGGGGGCGCCGGCACCGGGGAGCTGTTTTTT
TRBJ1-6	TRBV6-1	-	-	CASSRGVNSPLHF	TGTGCCAGCAGCAGAGGGGTTAATTCACCCCTCCACTTT
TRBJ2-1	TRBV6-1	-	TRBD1	CASSERQGLYNEQFF	TGTGCCAGCAGTGAAAGACAGGGTTTATACAATGAGCAGTTCTTC
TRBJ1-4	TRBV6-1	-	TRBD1	CASSESTGGWEKLFF	TGTGCCAGCAGTGAATCCACAGGGGGCTGGGAAAAACTGTTTTTT
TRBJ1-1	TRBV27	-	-	CASSLSRGFTEAFF	TGTGCCAGCAGTTTATCGAGGGGGTTCACTGAAGCTTTCTTT
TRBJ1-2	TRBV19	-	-	CASRQRWDNYGYTF	TGTGCCAGTAGGCAGAGGTGGGACAACTATGGCTACACCTTC
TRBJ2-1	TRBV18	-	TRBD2	CASSPGLGNEQFF	TGTGCCAGCTCACCGGGACTAGGCAATGAGCAGTTCTTC